This TCR beta chain stems from a study of blood T cell repertoires in COVID-19. In the original analysis: Estimated nucleated cell counts came from reference gene primer amplification. Using immunoSEQ multiplex PCR, the repertoire was profiled, and TCRdb retains in-frame clones only, with some absent. V, J and clone size are taken as reported in that table, and D and trimming were inferred from the DNA itself. This sample yields about 180,000 clones, of which 89% are seen a single time; 1.5% to 2% belongs to the top ten. The sequenced sample consisted of peripheral blood. This TCR was sampled from a man between 18 and 35 years old who had recovered from COVID-19.

The CDR3 protein is CASSGVLDHEQYF. The CDR3 nucleotides are TGTGCCAGCTCCGGGGTCCTAGATCACGAGCAGTACTTC. The J gene is TRBJ2-7, the V gene TRBV27; weak D call: TRBD2 (5 bases). The CDR3 is 13 residues long. The V gene's germline CDR1 is MNHEY and CDR2 SMNVEV (reference sequence). Trimming removed 8 bases from V and 5 bases from J, with 16 bases in between.